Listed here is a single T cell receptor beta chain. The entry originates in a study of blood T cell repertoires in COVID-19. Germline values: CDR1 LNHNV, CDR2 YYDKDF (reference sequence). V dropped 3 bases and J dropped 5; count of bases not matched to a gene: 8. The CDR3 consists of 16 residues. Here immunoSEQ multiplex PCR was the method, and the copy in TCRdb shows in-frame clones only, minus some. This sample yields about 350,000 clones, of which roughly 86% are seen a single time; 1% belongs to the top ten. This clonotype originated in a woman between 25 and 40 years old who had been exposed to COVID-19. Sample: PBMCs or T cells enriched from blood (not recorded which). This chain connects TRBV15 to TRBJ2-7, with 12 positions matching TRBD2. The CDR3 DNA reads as TGTGCCACCAGCAGGGAGTTTAGACTAGCGGGGGACGAGCAGTACTTC. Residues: CATSREFRLAGDEQYF.